The 22 T cell receptor beta chains below come from one sample, sequenced in a study of OX40 agonist ivuxolimab in advanced cancers. Repertoires were generated with immunoSEQ multiplex PCR, while TCRdb's copy carries only in-frame clones and drops some. The data contain roughly 120,000 clones, roughly nine tenths of them singletons. The sample in question was CD4+ or CD8+ T cells sorted from blood, obtained in a trial of the OX40 agonist ivuxolimab. Receptor source: an adult with an advanced solid tumor such as melanoma, head and neck, liver or kidney cancer.

This chain uses TRBV28 with TRBJ2-7, with 7 bases fitting TRBD1. Germline CDR1 is MDHEN and CDR2 is SYDVKM. Unmatched junction bases numbered 6, after V lost 4 bases and J lost 6 bases. This CDR3 has 13 amino acids. CDR3 nucleotides: TGTGCCAGCAGTTCGCCTAACAGGGGCGAGCAGTACTTC. Its protein product is CASSSPNRGEQYF.

The V and J genes are TRBV19 and TRBJ1-1, with TRBD1 matching 8 bases. The CDR3 is 17 amino acids. V was pared by 4 bases and J by 8 bases, with 18 bases of the junction left unmatched. The germline CDR1 and CDR2 sequences are LNHDA and SQIVND (reference sequence). The CDR3 DNA is TGTGCCAGTAGTACCTGGACAGGGAGAAAGGAGAGGGGAGAAGCTTTCTTT. It translates to CASSTWTGRKERGEAFF.

The chain combines TRBV11-2 with TRBJ1-1; no clear D. Trimming removed 2 bases from V and 3 bases from J, with 7 bases in between. Per germline, CDR1 SGHAT and CDR2 FQNNGV. The CDR3 extends over 13 amino acids. In DNA form, the CDR3 reads TGTGCCAGCAGCTTAACCCCTGACACTGAAGCTTTCTTT. This codes for CASSLTPDTEAFF. Looking up the rest from reference TRBV11-2 and TRBJ1-1 gives the full variable domain: EAGVAQSPRYKIIEKRQSVAFWCNPISGHATLYWYQQILGQGPKLLIQFQNNGVVDDSQLPKDRFSAERLKGVDSTLKIQPAKLEDSAVYLCASSLTPDTEAFFGQGTRLTVV.

The chain carries TRBV7-2 and TRBJ1-1, with 9 positions matching TRBD1. V dropped 4 bases and J dropped 4; count of bases not matched to a gene: 4. The germline gives CDR1 SGHTA, CDR2 FQGNSA. The CDR3 length is 14 residues. The CDR3 DNA is TGTGCCAGCAGCTCGTCACAGGGGGCCACTGAAGCTTTCTTT. Amino acid sequence: CASSSSQGATEAFF.

This chain uses TRBV18 with TRBJ2-5, with TRBD1 as a possible D gene (5 bases). CDR3 size: 14 residues. Germline V gene sequence: CDR1 KGHSH, CDR2 LQKENI. Trimming left V 3 bases short and J 5 bases short, with 13 bases between. The CDR3 coding sequence is TGTGCCAGCTCACCGATAGAAGGGGCTGAGACCCAGTACTTC. Translation gives CASSPIEGAETQYF.

The chain joins TRBV7-9 to TRBJ2-5; 10 bases match TRBD1. CDR1 and CDR2 (germline): SEHNR, FQNEAQ (reference sequence). V shed 2 bases, J shed 6 bases, and the junction held 9 bases outside the gene matches. CDR3 length: 16 residues. CDR3 loop: CASSLFETGGVQTQYF. The CDR3 coding sequence is TGTGCCAGCAGCTTATTCGAGACAGGGGGCGTGCAGACCCAGTACTTC.

The gene calls are TRBV9 and TRBJ2-2; 9 bases align to TRBD2. Looked up from germline, CDR1 is SGDLS and CDR2 is YYNGEE. V was clipped by 0 bases and J by 6 bases; unmatched bases: 3. This CDR3 is built from 15 residues. This CDR3 is CASSVVAGVPGELFF. The CDR3 DNA reads as TGTGCCAGCAGCGTAGTAGCGGGGGTACCCGGGGAGCTGTTTTTT.

The chain links TRBV7-9 to TRBJ2-3; D unclear. CDR1 SEHNR and CDR2 FQNEAQ come from the germline V gene (reference sequence). This CDR3 is 12 amino acids long. Trimming pared 3 bases from V and 7 bases from J, leaving 8 bases between. CDR3 amino acids: CASSLSVNTQYF. As DNA, the CDR3 is TGTGCCAGCAGCTTGAGTGTCAATACGCAGTATTTT.

CDR3 sequence: CASSFPGQAYNEQFF. The CDR3 DNA follows: TGTGCCAGCAGTTTCCCGGGACAGGCTTACAATGAGCAGTTCTTC. The genes are TRBV27 and TRBJ2-1, with 8 bases identical to TRBD1. Trimming at V came to 3 bases and at J to 4 bases, leaving 5 bases not matched to a gene. The CDR3 is 15 residues long. CDR1 MNHEY and CDR2 SMNVEV come from the germline V gene (reference sequence).

The chain couples TRBV5-1 to TRBJ2-7, with a possible D match to TRBD2 (6 bases). Trimming took off 4 bases at V and 4 bases at J, with 21 bases between the two ends. Germline V CDR1 and CDR2: SGHRS, YFSETQ. The CDR3 consists of 16 residues. The CDR3 nucleotides read TGCGCCAGCAGCCCCCTTCCCGGGACTGCCTCATACGAGCAGTACTTC. It encodes CASSPLPGTASYEQYF.

The chain has TRBV2 and TRBJ2-7, with D unresolved. V lost 3 bases to trimming and J lost 6 bases, with 9 bases between them. The CDR3 loop spans 12 amino acids. Germline V lookup: CDR1 SNHLY, CDR2 FYNNEI. CDR3 loop: CASSEFVSEQYF. As DNA, the CDR3 is TGTGCCAGCAGTGAGTTTGTTTCCGAGCAGTACTTC.

The chain uses TRBV7-9 and TRBJ1-3; possible D gene TRBD1, 6 bases. CDR1 is SEHNR, CDR2 FQNEAQ, per germline (reference sequence). Trimming pared 5 bases from V and 5 bases from J, leaving 13 bases between. There are 14 residues in the CDR3. Written as DNA, the CDR3 is TGTGCCAGCAGCGTGGACAGTCAGAGAAACACCATATATTTT. It encodes CASSVDSQRNTIYF.

V gene TRBV10-3 combines with J gene TRBJ2-1; D is possibly TRBD1 (6 bases). Germline CDR1 is ENHRY and CDR2 is SYGVKD. CDR3 length: 15 residues. The V and J ends lost 10 bases and 7 bases respectively, with 23 bases between them. The CDR3 protein is CATRTGTQEYNEQFF. Written as DNA, the CDR3 is TGTGCCACCAGAACCGGGACACAGGAATATAATGAGCAGTTCTTC.

This clone was detected only once. This sequence joins TRBV19 and TRBJ2-1, with TRBD1 matching over 8 bases. From germline, CDR1 is LNHDA and CDR2 SQIVND (reference sequence). The ends lost 7 bases at V and 4 bases at J; junction bases unmatched: 12. The CDR3 consists of 16 residues. CDR3 DNA sequence: TGTGCCAGTAAGAGGAGGCCGGGACAGGAGTACAATGAGCAGTTCTTC. Translation: CASKRRPGQEYNEQFF.

This clone was found once. The chain employs TRBV5-1 and TRBJ1-1; perhaps TRBD1 as D (5 bases). Trimming took off 4 bases at V and 1 base at J, with 11 bases between the two ends. This CDR3 region has 14 residues. The germline gives CDR1 SGHRS, CDR2 YFSETQ. Here the CDR3 DNA reads TGCGCCAGCAGCGGAGGACAAGCGAACACTGAAGCTTTCTTT. Translation: CASSGGQANTEAFF.

J is TRBJ2-7 and V is TRBV7-7, with TRBD2 as a possible D gene (6 bases). CDR3 length equals 11 residues. The V gene lost 5 bases and the J gene lost 10 bases, with 12 bases spanning the gap. Germline V gene lookup returns CDR1 SSHAT and CDR2 FNYEAQ (reference sequence). DNA of the CDR3: TGTGCCAGCAGCCTTCCCGGGGGACAGTACTTC. It codes for CASSLPGGQYF.

V is TRBV29-1 and J is TRBJ2-2; TRBD2 matches 11 bases. V shed 7 bases, J shed 4 bases, and the junction held 8 bases outside the gene matches. Looked up from germline, CDR1 is SQVTM and CDR2 is ANQGSEA. There are 15 residues in the CDR3. In DNA, the CDR3 is TGCAGCGGCTCAACTAGCGGGGGTAGCACCGGGGAGCTGTTTTTT. Its protein is CSGSTSGGSTGELFF.

CDR3 DNA: TGTGCCAGCAGCGCGAGGGGATCCTACGAGCAGTACTTC. Protein: CASSARGSYEQYF. V usage is TRBV7-9 and J usage is TRBJ2-5; perhaps D is TRBD1 or TRBD2 (5 bases each). The closer fit of TRBJ2-7 to the DNA end suggests the J call may be wrong. CDR3 length: 13 residues. Germline V lookup: CDR1 SEHNR, CDR2 FQNEAQ (reference sequence).

The CDR3 reads CAISRDGSSDGYTF. CDR3 bases: TGTGCCATCAGTAGGGACGGATCTTCGGATGGCTACACCTTC. The J gene is TRBJ1-2, the V gene TRBV10-3; a possible D gene is TRBD1 (5 bases). Germline V gene data show CDR1 as ENHRY and CDR2 as SYGVKD. The CDR3 consists of 14 residues. V gave up 5 bases and J gave up 6 bases, with 16 bases separating them.

The rearrangement joins TRBV7-2 to TRBJ2-7, with D possibly being TRBD1 (5 bases). Trimming pared 6 bases from V and 0 bases from J, leaving 15 bases between. This CDR3 contains 15 residues. Germline CDR1 is SGHTA and CDR2 is FQGNSA. The CDR3 DNA sequence: TGTGCCAGCAGTGGGGCCCCCGGCCTCTCCTACGAGCAGTACTTC. It is translated as CASSGAPGLSYEQYF.

This clone has just a few counts. J is TRBJ2-6 and V is TRBV5-1; weak D call: TRBD1 (6 bases). The CDR3 contains 17 residues. CDR1 SGHRS and CDR2 YFSETQ come from the germline V gene. V shed 4 bases and J shed 0 bases, with 14 bases lying between them. CDR3 protein: CASSRDIPYSGANVLTF. The CDR3 DNA reads TGCGCCAGCAGCCGGGACATTCCCTACTCTGGGGCCAACGTCCTGACTTTC.

The J gene is TRBJ1-6, the V gene TRBV10-3, with D hard to call. CDR1 and CDR2 (germline): ENHRY, SYGVKD. Between the trimmed V and J ends, which lost 0 bases and 6 bases, there was a span of 12 bases. This CDR3 region has 16 residues. This CDR3 is CAISESAAEGNSPLHF. DNA for the CDR3: TGTGCCATCAGTGAGTCGGCAGCAGAAGGTAATTCACCCCTCCACTTT.